This passage covers 16 T cell receptor beta chains from one sample sequenced in a study of blood T cells in healthy people across ages. With a J-beta primer mix and a sample-barcoded 5' primer, a second PCR ran about 7 to 11 cycles. Each CDR3 protein gets one entry after TCRdb re-called the 5' RACE reads with MiXCR. The sample lists 800,000 or so distinct CDR3 sequences, about 47% seen once, with 15% to 20% in the top ten. The sample comprised blood. Every receptor here comes from a man older than 75 in good health.

The chain carries TRBV20-1 and TRBJ2-5; 7 bases align to TRBD1. CDR3 size: 14 residues. V lost 5 bases to trimming and J lost 11 bases; unmatched junction nucleotides: 17. CDR1 and CDR2 from the germline V gene are DFQATT and SNEGSKA (reference sequence). CDR3 sequence reads: CSASGTARYNEQYF. In DNA, the CDR3 is TGCAGTGCTTCCGGGACAGCTAGATACAATGAGCAGTACTTC.

The chain joins TRBV27 to TRBJ1-2; D gene ambiguous. The CDR3 spans 15 residues. Germline V gene data show CDR1 as MNHEY and CDR2 as SMNVEV (reference sequence). V was shortened by 0 bases and J by 1 base, with 9 bases between the two germline ends. The CDR3 spells CASSLSGLGNYGYTF. Written as DNA, the CDR3 is TGTGCCAGCAGTTTATCAGGGCTGGGTAACTATGGCTACACCTTC.

This rearrangement joins TRBV4-3 to TRBJ1-4; 8 bases agree with TRBD1. The CDR3 extends over 16 amino acids. With 1 base clipped from V and 6 bases from J, the junction kept 7 bases outside the gene matches. Looked up from germline, CDR1 is LGHNA and CDR2 is YSLEER. The CDR3 DNA follows: TGCGCCAGCAGCCAAGTAGACAGGGGAAATGATGAAAAACTGTTTTTT. It specifies CASSQVDRGNDEKLFF.

Regarding this clonotype: One end of the junction fails to match germline, which may point to a read error. The chain combines TRBV5-1 with TRBJ2-7; D may be TRBD1 or TRBD2 (6 bases each). The CDR3 is 14 amino acids. Germline V gene data show CDR1 as SGHRS and CDR2 as YFSETQ. The CDR3 spells CAGSGGDTSYEQYF. As DNA, the CDR3 is TGCGCCGGCAGCGGAGGGGACACCTCCTACGAGCAGTACTTC.

This clonotype was recorded once. This chain joins TRBV20-1 and TRBJ1-1; TRBD1 is a possible D gene (6 bases). V gave up 3 bases and J gave up 5 bases, with 16 bases separating them. Per germline, CDR1 DFQATT and CDR2 SNEGSKA (reference sequence). The CDR3 runs 14 residues. The DNA for the CDR3 is TGCAGTGCTAGGGGGGACGGGGGGCGTACTGAAGCTTTCTTT. Amino acids: CSARGDGGRTEAFF.

The sample holds many counts of this clonotype. The J gene is TRBJ2-2, the V gene TRBV20-1, with 8 bases lining up with TRBD1. This CDR3 contains 16 residues. Germline-derived CDR1 and CDR2 are DFQATT and SNEGSKA (reference sequence). The J segment lost 5 bases and the V segment lost 1 base, leaving 9 bases of the junction unmatched. The CDR3: CSARAKGTGGTGELFF. In nucleotides, the CDR3 is TGCAGTGCTAGAGCGAAGGGGACAGGAGGGACCGGGGAGCTGTTTTTT.

This clonotype was seen only a few times. The rearrangement joins TRBV7-9 to TRBJ2-1, with 8 bases matching TRBD1. The V segment lost 1 base and the J segment 2 bases; nucleotides outside the gene matches: 4. Germline V lookup: CDR1 SEHNR, CDR2 FQNEAQ (reference sequence). The CDR3 sequence is 16 residues long. The CDR3 loop reads CASSLGGDRPYNEQFF. DNA of the CDR3: TGTGCCAGCAGCTTAGGTGGGGACAGGCCCTACAATGAGCAGTTCTTC.

This chain joins TRBV2 and TRBJ1-2; 7 bases match TRBD1. The germline V gene encodes CDR1 SNHLY and CDR2 FYNNEI. CDR3 length: 13 amino acids. Trimming removed 6 bases from V and 4 bases from J; junction bases left unmatched: 5. CDR3 sequence (DNA): TGTGCCAGCAGGACGGGACAGTTCTATGGCTACACCTTC. Its protein is CASRTGQFYGYTF.

The chain uses TRBV6-6 and TRBJ2-1, with 10 bases identical to TRBD1. The length of the CDR3 is 14 residues. After removal of 4 bases from V and 3 bases from J, the junction contained 0 bases not matched to a gene. CDR1 MNHNY and CDR2 SVGAGI come from the germline V gene (reference sequence). Here the CDR3 reads CASSWTGGYNEQFF. CDR3 coding DNA: TGTGCCAGCAGTTGGACAGGGGGCTACAATGAGCAGTTCTTC.

The chain recombines TRBV11-2 with TRBJ2-7, with TRBD2 matching over 10 bases. Germline trimming cut 5 bases from V and 2 bases from J; bases unmatched to any gene: 6. CDR1 is SGHAT, CDR2 FQNNGV, per germline. The CDR3 is 15 residues long. The CDR3 nucleotides are TGTGCCAGCAGCGGCGGACTAGCGGTCCCCTACGAGCAGTACTTC. Amino acid sequence: CASSGGLAVPYEQYF.

The chain couples TRBV27 to TRBJ2-1; 11 bases align to TRBD2. J lost 6 bases, V lost 5 bases, and 18 bases had no gene match. The germline V gene has CDR1 MNHEY and CDR2 SMNVEV (reference sequence). There are 19 residues in the CDR3. The CDR3: CASSPRLDLAGGPPNEQFF. The CDR3 region has the DNA TGTGCCAGCAGTCCTCGACTCGATTTAGCGGGAGGGCCGCCCAATGAGCAGTTCTTC.

The rearrangement uses TRBV4-1 and TRBJ2-5, with no clear D. The CDR3 consists of 15 residues. V lost 0 bases to trimming and J lost 11 bases, with 19 bases between them. Germline V gives CDR1 MGHRA, CDR2 YSYEKL. The chain's CDR3 is CASSQDKDPANEQYF. The CDR3 DNA sequence: TGCGCCAGCAGCCAAGATAAAGACCCGGCGAATGAGCAGTACTTC.

In this sample, this clonotype turned up a few times. The chain links TRBV20-1 to TRBJ2-1; TRBD2 matches at 9 bases. The CDR3 is 13 residues long. V dropped 5 bases and J dropped 9; count of bases not matched to a gene: 8. Germline V gives CDR1 DFQATT, CDR2 SNEGSKA (reference sequence). In DNA form, the CDR3 reads TGCAGTGCTGCGGGAGGGCCCAGATTTGAGCAGTTCTTC. Amino acid sequence: CSAAGGPRFEQFF.

This clonotype was detected a few times. This chain joins TRBV7-3 and TRBJ2-3; 10 positions match TRBD2. V lost 5 bases, J lost 4 bases, and 9 bases stayed unmatched. The CDR3 is made up of 16 amino acids. In germline, CDR1 is SGHTA, CDR2 FQGTGA. For the CDR3, the DNA is TGTGCCAGCAGCCCCCACAGCGGGAGGGCCCCAGATACGCAGTATTTT. Translation: CASSPHSGRAPDTQYF.

About this clonotype: A much larger clone differs by one base, so this may be a read error. J is TRBJ2-3 and V is TRBV7-3, with D perhaps matching TRBD2 (6 bases). CDR3 length equals 13 residues. Germline assignment: CDR1 SGHTA and CDR2 FQGTGA. CDR3 sequence (DNA): TGTGCCAGCGGCTTAACAGCGGGAGATACGCAGTATTTT. This codes for CASGLTAGDTQYF.

This clonotype was counted a single time. A read error may produce the germline difference seen at one junction end. The rearrangement links TRBV6-6 to TRBJ2-3; 9 bases match TRBD2. Germline CDR1 MNHNY, CDR2 SVGAGI (reference sequence). The CDR3 is 16 residues long. CDR3 in DNA: TGTGCCGGCAGTTACGTTCGGACTAGCGGCACAGATACGCAGTATTTT. It specifies CAGSYVRTSGTDTQYF.